Shown below are 2 T cell receptor beta chains from a single sample sequenced in a study of control samples from healthy donors and cancer patients. This table comes from immunoSEQ multiplex PCR, and its TCRdb copy is limited to in-frame clones, with some not included. The sample lists about 250,000 clones; around 80% were seen once. Sequencing was done on a sample of PBMCs. These receptors all stem from a woman in her sixties with lung cancer.

The rearrangement joins TRBV7-3 to TRBJ2-3; 12 bases match TRBD2. CDR1 is SGHTA, CDR2 FQGTGA, per germline. This CDR3 has 19 amino acids. After removal of 2 bases from V and 2 bases from J, the junction contained 11 bases not matched to a gene. This chain's CDR3 is CASSLGRLAGGKDTDTQYF. Here the CDR3 DNA reads TGTGCCAGCAGCTTAGGGAGGCTAGCGGGAGGGAAAGACACAGATACGCAGTATTTT.

The chain is built from TRBV6-1 and TRBJ1-5; TRBD1 agrees at 12 bases. The CDR3 loop spans 18 amino acids. V shed 4 bases and J 3 bases; nucleotides not matched to a gene: 10. Germline V CDR1 and CDR2: MNHNS, SASEGT. The CDR3 region is CASSAGQGAPSLNQPQHF. As DNA, the CDR3 is TGTGCCAGCAGTGCGGGACAGGGGGCGCCTTCCCTCAATCAGCCCCAGCATTTT.